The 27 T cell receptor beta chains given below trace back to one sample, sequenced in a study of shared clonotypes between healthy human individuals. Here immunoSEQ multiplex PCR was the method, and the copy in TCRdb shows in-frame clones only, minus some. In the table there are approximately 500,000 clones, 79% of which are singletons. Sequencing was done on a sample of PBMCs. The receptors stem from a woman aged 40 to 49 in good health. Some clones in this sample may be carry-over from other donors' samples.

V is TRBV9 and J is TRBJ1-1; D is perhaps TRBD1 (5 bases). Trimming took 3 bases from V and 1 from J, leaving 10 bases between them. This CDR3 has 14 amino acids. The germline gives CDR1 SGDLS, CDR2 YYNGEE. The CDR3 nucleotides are TGTGCCAGCAGCGGGCAGACAGAGAACACTGAAGCTTTCTTT. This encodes CASSGQTENTEAFF.

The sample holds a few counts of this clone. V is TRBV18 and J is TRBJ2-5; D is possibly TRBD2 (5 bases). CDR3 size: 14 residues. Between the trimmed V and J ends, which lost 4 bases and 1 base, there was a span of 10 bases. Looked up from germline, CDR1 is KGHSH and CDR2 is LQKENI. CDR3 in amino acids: CASSLARAQETQYF. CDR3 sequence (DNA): TGTGCCAGCTCACTAGCGAGGGCCCAAGAGACCCAGTACTTC.

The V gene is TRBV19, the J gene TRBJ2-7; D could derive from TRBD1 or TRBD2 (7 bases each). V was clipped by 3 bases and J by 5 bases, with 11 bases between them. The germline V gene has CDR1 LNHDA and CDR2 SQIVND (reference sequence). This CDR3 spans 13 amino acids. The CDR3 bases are TGTGCCAGTAGTATCCCAGGGGGGGACGAGCAGTACTTC. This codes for CASSIPGGDEQYF.

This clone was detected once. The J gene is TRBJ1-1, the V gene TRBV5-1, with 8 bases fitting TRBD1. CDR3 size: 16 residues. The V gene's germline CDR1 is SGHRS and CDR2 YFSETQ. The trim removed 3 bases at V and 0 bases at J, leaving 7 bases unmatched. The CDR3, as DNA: TGCGCCAGCAGCTCCCTGGACAGGGTTGTGAACACTGAAGCTTTCTTT. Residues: CASSSLDRVVNTEAFF.

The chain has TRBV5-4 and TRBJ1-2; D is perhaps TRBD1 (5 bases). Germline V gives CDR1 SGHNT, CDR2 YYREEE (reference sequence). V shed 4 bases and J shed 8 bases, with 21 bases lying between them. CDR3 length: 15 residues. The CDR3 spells CASSPTDGPGRGYTF. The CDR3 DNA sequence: TGTGCCAGCAGCCCGACGGACGGCCCGGGACGGGGCTACACCTTC.

The CDR3 here is CASSLGHRSYNEQFF. The CDR3 DNA is TGTGCCAGCAGCTTGGGACATCGGTCCTACAATGAGCAGTTCTTC. This chain links TRBV5-4 with TRBJ2-1; D ambiguous. V shed 0 bases and J shed 1 base, with 8 bases lying between them. From germline, CDR1 is SGHNT and CDR2 YYREEE (reference sequence). This CDR3 has 15 amino acids.

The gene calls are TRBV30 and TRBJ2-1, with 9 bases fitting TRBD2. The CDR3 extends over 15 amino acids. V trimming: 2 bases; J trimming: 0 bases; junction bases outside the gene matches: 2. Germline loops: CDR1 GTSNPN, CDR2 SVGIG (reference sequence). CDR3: CAWSMGLASYNEQFF. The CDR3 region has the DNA TGTGCCTGGAGTATGGGACTAGCCTCCTACAATGAGCAGTTCTTC. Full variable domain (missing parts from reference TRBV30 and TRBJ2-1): SQTIHQWPATLVQPVGSPLSLECTVEGTSNPNLYWYRQAAGRGLQLLFYSVGIGQISSEVPQNLSASRPQDRQFILSSKKLLLSDSGFYLCAWSMGLASYNEQFFGPGTRLTVL.

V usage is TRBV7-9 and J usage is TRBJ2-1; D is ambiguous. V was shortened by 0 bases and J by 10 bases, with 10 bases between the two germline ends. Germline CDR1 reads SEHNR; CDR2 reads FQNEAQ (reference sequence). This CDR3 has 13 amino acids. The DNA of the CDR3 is TGTGCCAGCAGCTTAGCTCCAGGCATAGAGCAGTTCTTC. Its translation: CASSLAPGIEQFF.

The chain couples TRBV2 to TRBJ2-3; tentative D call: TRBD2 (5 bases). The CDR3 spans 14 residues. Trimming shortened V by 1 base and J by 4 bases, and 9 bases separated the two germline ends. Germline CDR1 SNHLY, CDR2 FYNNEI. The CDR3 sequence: CASSEEAGADTQYF. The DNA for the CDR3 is TGTGCCAGCAGTGAAGAGGCGGGCGCAGATACGCAGTATTTT. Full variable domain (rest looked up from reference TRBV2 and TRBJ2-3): EPEVTQTPSHQVTQMGQEVILRCVPISNHLYFYWYRQILGQKVEFLVSFYNNEISEKSEIFDDQFSVERPDGSNFTLKIRSTKLEDSAMYFCASSEEAGADTQYFGPGTRLTVL.

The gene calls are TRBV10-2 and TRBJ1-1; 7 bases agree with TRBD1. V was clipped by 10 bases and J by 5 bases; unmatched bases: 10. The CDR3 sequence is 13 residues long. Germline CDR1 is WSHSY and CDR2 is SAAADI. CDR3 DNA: TGCGCCACTGGCCGGGACAGAGGAACTGAAGCTTTCTTT. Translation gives CATGRDRGTEAFF.

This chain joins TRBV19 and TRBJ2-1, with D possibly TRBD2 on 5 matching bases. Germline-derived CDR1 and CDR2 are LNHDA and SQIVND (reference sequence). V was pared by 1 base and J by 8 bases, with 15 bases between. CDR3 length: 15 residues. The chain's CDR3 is CASSIVAGKRDEQFF. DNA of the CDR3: TGTGCCAGTAGTATAGTAGCCGGGAAAAGAGATGAGCAGTTCTTC.

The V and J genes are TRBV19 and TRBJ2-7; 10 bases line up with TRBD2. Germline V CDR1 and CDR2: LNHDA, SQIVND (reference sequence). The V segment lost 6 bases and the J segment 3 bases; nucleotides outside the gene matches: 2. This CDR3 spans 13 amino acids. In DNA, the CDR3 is TGTGCCAGTAGAGCTAGCGGGAGCTACGAGCAGTACTTC. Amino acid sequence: CASRASGSYEQYF.

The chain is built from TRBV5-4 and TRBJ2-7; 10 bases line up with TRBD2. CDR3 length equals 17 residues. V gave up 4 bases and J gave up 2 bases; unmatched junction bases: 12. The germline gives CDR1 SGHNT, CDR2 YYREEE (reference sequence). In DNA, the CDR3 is TGTGCCAGCAGCCCAGGGACTAGCGTTGGAGGTGCCTACGAGCAGTACTTC. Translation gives CASSPGTSVGGAYEQYF.

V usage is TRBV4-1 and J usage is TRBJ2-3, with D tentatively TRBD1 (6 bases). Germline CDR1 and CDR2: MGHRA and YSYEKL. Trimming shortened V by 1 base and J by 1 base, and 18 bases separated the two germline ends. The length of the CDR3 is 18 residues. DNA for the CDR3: TGCGCCAGCAGCCAAGTCGTGGCGACAGGATCTGGCACAGATACGCAGTATTTT. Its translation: CASSQVVATGSGTDTQYF.

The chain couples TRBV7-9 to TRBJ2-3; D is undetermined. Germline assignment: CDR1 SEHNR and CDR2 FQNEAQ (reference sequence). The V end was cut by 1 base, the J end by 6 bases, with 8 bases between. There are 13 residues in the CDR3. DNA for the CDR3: TGTGCCAGCAGCTTAGGTAGTGGCGATACGCAGTATTTT. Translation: CASSLGSGDTQYF.

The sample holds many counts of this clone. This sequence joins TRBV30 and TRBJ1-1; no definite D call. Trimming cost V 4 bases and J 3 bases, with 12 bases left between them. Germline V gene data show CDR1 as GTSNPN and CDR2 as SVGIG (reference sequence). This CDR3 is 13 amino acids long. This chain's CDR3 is CAWNRDLYTEAFF. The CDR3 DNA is TGTGCCTGGAATCGGGATTTGTACACTGAAGCTTTCTTT.

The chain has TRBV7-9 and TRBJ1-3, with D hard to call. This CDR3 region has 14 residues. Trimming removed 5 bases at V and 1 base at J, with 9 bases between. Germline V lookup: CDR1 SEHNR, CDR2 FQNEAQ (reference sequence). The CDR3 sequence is CASSPGASGNTIYF. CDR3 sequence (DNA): TGTGCCAGCAGCCCGGGTGCTTCTGGAAACACCATATATTTT.

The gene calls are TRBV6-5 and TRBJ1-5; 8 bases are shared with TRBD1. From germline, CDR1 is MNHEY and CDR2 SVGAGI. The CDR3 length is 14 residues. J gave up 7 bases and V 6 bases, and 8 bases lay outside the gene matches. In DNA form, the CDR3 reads TGTGCCAGCAGCCAGACAGGGGAGGGACAGCCCCAGCATTTT. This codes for CASSQTGEGQPQHF.

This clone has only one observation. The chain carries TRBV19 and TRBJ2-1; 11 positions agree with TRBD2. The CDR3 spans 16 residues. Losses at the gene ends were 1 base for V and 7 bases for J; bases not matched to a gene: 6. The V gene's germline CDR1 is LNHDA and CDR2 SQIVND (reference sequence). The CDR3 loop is CASSIALAGGLNEQFF. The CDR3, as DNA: TGTGCCAGTAGTATAGCTCTAGCGGGAGGCCTTAATGAGCAGTTCTTC. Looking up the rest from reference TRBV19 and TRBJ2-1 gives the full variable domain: DGGITQSPKYLFRKEGQNVTLSCEQNLNHDAMYWYRQDPGQGLRLIYYSQIVNDFQKGDIAEGYSVSREKKESFPLTVTSAQKNPTAFYLCASSIALAGGLNEQFFGPGTRLTVL.

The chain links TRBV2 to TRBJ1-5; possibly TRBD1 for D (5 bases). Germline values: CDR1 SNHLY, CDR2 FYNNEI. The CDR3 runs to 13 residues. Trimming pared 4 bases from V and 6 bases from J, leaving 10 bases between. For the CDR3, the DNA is TGTGCCAGCAGTGGGGGACGGGGTCAGCCCCAGCATTTT. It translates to CASSGGRGQPQHF.

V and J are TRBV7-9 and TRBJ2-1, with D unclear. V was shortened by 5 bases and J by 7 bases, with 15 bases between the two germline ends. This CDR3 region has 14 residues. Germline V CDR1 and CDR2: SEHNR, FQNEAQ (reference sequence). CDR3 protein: CASSRGPVPNEQFF. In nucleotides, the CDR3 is TGTGCCAGCAGCCGAGGCCCAGTCCCGAATGAGCAGTTCTTC.

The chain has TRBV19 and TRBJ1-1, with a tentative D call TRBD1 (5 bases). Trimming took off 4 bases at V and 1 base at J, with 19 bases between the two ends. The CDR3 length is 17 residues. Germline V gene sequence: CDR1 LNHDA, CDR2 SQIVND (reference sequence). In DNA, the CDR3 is TGTGCCAGTAGTACTCAGACTGCCGGGACGGGGAACACTGAAGCTTTCTTT. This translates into CASSTQTAGTGNTEAFF. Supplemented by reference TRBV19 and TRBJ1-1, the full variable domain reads DGGITQSPKYLFRKEGQNVTLSCEQNLNHDAMYWYRQDPGQGLRLIYYSQIVNDFQKGDIAEGYSVSREKKESFPLTVTSAQKNPTAFYLCASSTQTAGTGNTEAFFGQGTRLTVV.

The CDR3 DNA follows: TGTGCCAGCACAGTTCCGGGACGGAGTAATGAAAAACTGTTTTTT. Protein: CASTVPGRSNEKLFF. The chain employs TRBV28 and TRBJ1-4; a possible D gene is TRBD1 (5 bases). Trimming shortened V by 7 bases and J by 4 bases, and 16 bases separated the two germline ends. The length of the CDR3 is 15 residues. Germline V gene lookup returns CDR1 MDHEN and CDR2 SYDVKM.

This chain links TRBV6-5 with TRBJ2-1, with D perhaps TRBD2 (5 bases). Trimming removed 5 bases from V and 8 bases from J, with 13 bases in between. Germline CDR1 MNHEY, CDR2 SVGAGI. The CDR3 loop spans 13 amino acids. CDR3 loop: CASSTTTRDEQFF. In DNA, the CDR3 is TGTGCCAGCAGTACGACCACTAGGGATGAGCAGTTCTTC.

Here the CDR3 reads CASSELSGSSYEQYF. As DNA, the CDR3 is TGTGCCAGCAGTGAACTTAGCGGGAGCTCCTACGAGCAGTACTTC. V gene TRBV6-1 combines with J gene TRBJ2-7; 9 bases are a match to TRBD2. The CDR3 runs 15 residues. The J segment lost 0 bases and the V segment lost 2 bases, leaving 2 bases of the junction unmatched. Germline loops: CDR1 MNHNS, CDR2 SASEGT.

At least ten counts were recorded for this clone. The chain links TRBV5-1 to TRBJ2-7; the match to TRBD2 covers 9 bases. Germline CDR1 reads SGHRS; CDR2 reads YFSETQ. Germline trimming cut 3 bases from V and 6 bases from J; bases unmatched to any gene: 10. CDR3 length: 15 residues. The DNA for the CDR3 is TGCGCCAGCAGCTCGGGAAGTAGCGGGGGCCTCGAGCAGTACTTC. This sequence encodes CASSSGSSGGLEQYF.

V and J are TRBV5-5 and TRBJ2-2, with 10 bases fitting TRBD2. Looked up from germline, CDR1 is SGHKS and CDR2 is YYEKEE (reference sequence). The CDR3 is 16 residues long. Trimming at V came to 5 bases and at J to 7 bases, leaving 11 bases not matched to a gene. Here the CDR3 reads CASRGTLAGVFGELFF. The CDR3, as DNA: TGTGCCAGCAGAGGGACTCTAGCGGGAGTTTTCGGGGAGCTGTTTTTT.